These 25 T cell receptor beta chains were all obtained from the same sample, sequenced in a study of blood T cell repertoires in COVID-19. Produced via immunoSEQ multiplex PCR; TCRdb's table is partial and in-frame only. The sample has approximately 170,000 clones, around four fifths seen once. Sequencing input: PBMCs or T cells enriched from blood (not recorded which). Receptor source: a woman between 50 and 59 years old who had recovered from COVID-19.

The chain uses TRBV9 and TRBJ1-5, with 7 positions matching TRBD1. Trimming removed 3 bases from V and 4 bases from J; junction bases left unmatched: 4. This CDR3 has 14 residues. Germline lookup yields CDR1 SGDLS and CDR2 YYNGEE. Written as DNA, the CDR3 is TGTGCCAGCAGCGGCGGGACAGCGAATCAGCCCCAGCATTTT. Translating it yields CASSGGTANQPQHF.

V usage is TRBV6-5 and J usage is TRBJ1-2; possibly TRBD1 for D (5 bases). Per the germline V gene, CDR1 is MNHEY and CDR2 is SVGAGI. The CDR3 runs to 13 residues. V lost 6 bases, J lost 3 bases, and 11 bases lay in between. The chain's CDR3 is CASSIDRDYGYTF. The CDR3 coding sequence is TGTGCCAGCAGCATCGACAGAGACTATGGCTACACCTTC.

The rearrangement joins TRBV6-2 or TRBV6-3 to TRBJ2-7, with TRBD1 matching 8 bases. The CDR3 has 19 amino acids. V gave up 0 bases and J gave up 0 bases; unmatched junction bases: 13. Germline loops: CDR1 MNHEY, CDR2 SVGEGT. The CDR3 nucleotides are TGTGCCAGCAGTTACTCCAACACAGGACAGGGACCCACCTCCTACGAGCAGTACTTC. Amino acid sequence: CASSYSNTGQGPTSYEQYF.

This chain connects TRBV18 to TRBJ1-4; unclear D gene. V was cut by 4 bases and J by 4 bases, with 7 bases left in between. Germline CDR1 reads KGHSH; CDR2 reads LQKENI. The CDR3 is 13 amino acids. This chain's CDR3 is CASSRAFNEKLFF. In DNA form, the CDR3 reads TGTGCCAGCTCACGTGCGTTTAATGAAAAACTGTTTTTT.

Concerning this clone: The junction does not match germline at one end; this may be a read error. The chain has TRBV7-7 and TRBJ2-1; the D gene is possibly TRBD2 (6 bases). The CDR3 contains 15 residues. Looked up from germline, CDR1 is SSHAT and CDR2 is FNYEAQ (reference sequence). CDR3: CASSRLGGTYNEQFF. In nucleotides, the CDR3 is TGTGCTAGCAGCCGCCTTGGAGGGACCTACAATGAGCAGTTCTTC.

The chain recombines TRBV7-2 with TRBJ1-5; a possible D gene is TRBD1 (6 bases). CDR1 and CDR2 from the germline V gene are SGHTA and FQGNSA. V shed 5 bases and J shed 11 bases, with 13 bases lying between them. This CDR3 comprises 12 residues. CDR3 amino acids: CASSGDRQAQHF. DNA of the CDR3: TGTGCCAGCAGCGGTGACAGGCAAGCCCAGCATTTT.

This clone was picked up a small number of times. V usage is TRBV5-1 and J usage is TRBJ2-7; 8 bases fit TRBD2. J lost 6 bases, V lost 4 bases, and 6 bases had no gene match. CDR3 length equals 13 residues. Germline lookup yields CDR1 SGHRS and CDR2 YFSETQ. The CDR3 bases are TGCGCCAGCAGCCCCGCCGGGGGGGTCGAGCAGTACTTC. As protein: CASSPAGGVEQYF.

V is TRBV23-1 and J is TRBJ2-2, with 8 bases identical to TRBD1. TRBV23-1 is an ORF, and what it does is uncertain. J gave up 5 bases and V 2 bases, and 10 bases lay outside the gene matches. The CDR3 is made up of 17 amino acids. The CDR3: CASSQSAGTGPTGELFF. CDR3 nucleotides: TGCGCCAGCAGTCAAAGCGCCGGGACAGGACCTACCGGGGAGCTGTTTTTT.

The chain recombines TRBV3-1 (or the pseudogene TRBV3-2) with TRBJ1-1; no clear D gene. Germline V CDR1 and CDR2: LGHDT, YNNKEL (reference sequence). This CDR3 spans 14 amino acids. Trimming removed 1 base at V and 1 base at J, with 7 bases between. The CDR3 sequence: CASSQASGNTEAFF. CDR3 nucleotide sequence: TGTGCCAGCAGCCAAGCCAGCGGGAACACTGAAGCTTTCTTT.

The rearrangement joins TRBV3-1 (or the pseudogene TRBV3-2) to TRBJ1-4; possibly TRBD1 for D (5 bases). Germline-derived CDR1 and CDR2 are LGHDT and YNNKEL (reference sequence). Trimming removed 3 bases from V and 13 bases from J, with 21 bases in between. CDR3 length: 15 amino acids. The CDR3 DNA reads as TGTGCCAGCAGCCAGGGGGGGGTCCAGGGATGGGGACTGTTTTTT. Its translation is CASSQGGVQGWGLFF.

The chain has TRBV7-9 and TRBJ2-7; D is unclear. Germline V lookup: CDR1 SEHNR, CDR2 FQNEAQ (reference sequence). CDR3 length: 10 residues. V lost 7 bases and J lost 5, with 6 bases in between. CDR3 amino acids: CASTLHEQYF. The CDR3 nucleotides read TGTGCCAGCACCCTCCACGAGCAGTACTTC.

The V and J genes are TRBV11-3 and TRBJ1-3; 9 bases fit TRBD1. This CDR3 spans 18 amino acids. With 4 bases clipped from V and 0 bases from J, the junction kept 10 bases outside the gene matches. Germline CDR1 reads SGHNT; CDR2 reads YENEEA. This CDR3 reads CASSSPVGQGSSGNTIYF. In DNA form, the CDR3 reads TGTGCCAGCAGCTCCCCGGTGGGACAGGGCAGCTCTGGAAACACCATATATTTT.

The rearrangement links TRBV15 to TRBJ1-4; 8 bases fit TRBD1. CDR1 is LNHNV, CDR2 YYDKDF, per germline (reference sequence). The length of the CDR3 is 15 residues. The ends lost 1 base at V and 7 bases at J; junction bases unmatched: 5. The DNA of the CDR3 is TGTGCCACCAGCAGAGTCTCAGGGGGCGGTGAAAAACTGTTTTTT. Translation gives CATSRVSGGGEKLFF.

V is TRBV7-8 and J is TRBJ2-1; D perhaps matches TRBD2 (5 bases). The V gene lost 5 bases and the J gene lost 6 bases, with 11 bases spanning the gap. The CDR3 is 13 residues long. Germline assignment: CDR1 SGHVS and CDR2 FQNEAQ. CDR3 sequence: CASSRRRGNEQFF. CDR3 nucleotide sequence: TGTGCCAGCAGCCGCCGACGGGGCAATGAGCAGTTCTTC.

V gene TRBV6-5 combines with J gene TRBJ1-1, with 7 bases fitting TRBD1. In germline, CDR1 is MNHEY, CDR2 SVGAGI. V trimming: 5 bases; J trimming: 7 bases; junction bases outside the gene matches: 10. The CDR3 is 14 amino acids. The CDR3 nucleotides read TGTGCCAGCAGTCCCAGGACAGGCTACATTGAAGCTTTCTTT. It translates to CASSPRTGYIEAFF.

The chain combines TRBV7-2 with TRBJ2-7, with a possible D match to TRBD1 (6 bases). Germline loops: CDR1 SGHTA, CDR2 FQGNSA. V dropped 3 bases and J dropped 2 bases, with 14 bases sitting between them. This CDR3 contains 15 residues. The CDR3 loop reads CASSLQQGQPYEQYF. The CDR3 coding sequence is TGTGCCAGCAGCTTGCAACAGGGTCAGCCCTACGAGCAGTACTTC.

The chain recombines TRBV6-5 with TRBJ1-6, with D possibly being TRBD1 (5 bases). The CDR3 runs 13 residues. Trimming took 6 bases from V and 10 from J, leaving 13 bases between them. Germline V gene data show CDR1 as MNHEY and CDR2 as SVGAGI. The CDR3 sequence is CASRGVGGSPLHF. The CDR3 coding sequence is TGTGCCAGCAGGGGAGTGGGGGGATCACCCCTCCACTTT.

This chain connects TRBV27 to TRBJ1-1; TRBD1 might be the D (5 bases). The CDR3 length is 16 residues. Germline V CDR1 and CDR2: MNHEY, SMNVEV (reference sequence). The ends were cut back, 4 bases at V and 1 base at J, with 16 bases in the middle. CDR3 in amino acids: CASSSRGGAGNTEAFF. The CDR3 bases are TGTGCCAGCAGTTCCCGGGGCGGGGCTGGGAACACTGAAGCTTTCTTT.

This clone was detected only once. The CDR3 loop is CASSISPGQYYEQYF. As DNA, the CDR3 is TGTGCCAGCAGTATTTCTCCGGGACAATACTACGAGCAGTACTTC. The chain combines TRBV5-5 with TRBJ2-7; a possible D gene is TRBD1 (6 bases). The CDR3 runs 15 residues. CDR1 is SGHKS and CDR2 is YYEKEE in the germline V gene (reference sequence). V lost 5 bases, J lost 3 bases, and 18 bases lay in between.

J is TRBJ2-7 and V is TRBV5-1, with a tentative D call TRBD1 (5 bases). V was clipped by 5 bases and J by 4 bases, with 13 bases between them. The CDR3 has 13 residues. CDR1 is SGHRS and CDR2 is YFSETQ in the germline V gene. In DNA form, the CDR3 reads TGCGCCAGCAGGGACACCCTAGGTTACGAGCAGTACTTC. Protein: CASRDTLGYEQYF.

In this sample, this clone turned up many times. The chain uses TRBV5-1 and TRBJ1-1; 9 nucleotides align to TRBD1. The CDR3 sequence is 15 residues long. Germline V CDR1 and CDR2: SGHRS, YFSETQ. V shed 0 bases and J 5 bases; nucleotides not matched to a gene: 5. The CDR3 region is CASSLATGGLTEAFF. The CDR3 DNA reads TGCGCCAGCAGCTTGGCGACAGGGGGGCTTACTGAAGCTTTCTTT.

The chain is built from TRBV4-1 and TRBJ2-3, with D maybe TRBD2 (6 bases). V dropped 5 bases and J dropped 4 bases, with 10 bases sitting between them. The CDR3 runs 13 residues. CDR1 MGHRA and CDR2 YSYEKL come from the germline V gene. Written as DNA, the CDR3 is TGCGCCAGCAGCTTCACTAGCTCAGATACGCAGTATTTT. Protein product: CASSFTSSDTQYF.

CDR3 amino acids: CASQARTSGGAWEQFF. CDR3 in DNA: TGCGCCAGCCAGGCGCGGACTAGCGGGGGGGCATGGGAGCAGTTCTTC. The chain combines TRBV10-1 with TRBJ2-1; TRBD2 matches at 15 bases. With V trimmed by 8 bases and J by 10 bases, 12 bases remained unmatched. This CDR3 contains 16 residues. Germline lookup yields CDR1 WNHNN and CDR2 SYGVQD (reference sequence).

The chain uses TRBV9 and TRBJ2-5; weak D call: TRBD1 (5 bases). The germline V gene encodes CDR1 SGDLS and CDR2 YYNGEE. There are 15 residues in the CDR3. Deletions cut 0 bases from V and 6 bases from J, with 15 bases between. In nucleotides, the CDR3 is TGTGCCAGCAGCGTAGACCCGCAGGGAATGCAGACCCAGTACTTC. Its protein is CASSVDPQGMQTQYF. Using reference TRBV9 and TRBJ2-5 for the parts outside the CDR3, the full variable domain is DSGVTQTPKHLITATGQRVTLRCSPRSGDLSVYWYQQSLDQGLQFLIQYYNGEERAKGNILERFSAQQFPDLHSELNLSSLELGDSALYFCASSVDPQGMQTQYFGPGTRLLVL.

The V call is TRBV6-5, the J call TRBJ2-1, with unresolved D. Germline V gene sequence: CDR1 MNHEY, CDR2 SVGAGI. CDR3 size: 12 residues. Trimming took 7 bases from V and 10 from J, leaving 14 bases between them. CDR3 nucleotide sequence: TGTGCCAGCACCTCCCCGGGTCACGAGCAGTTCTTC. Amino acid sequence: CASTSPGHEQFF.